This TCR beta chain was recovered during a study of response to subunit inactivated influenza vaccine (dated by TCRdb to 2017 to 2018). Study-level background: Deep quantitative profiling of the T cell receptor repertoire was used in the study to follow responses to a trivalent subunit inactivated influenza vaccine. The paper as a whole reports these results and caveats: According to the authors, only a limited number of new T cells may be recruited by each seasonal influenza vaccination.

Including cysteine and phenylalanine, the CDR3 has 15 amino acids. Only the CDR3 region is kept as DNA, spanning 45 bases read in frame from base 1. V trim: 5 bases; J trim: 5 bases; unmatched bases: 7. The germline V gene specifies SNHLY as CDR1 and FYNNEI as CDR2. This clonotype was observed a few times. Its antigen remains unidentified. No much larger clone is present one base from it, and per-base qualities are unavailable. The library was prepared using RT-PCR. Sequencing took place on an Illumina HiSeq 2500. The raw public data were reprocessed by TCRdb itself: fastp quality trimming at Q25, MiXCR clonotype calling, in-frame beta chains only. Rows are combined by CDR3 protein, so each entry shows the most common genes and DNA. This sample comprises around 710,000 distinct CDR3 sequences, roughly 13% of them detected only once. Less than 9% of the sample rests with the top ten.

Specimen: PBMCs from blood, collected 14 to 15 days before vaccination. The TCR was taken from a man aged 50 to 59 who received an inactivated influenza vaccine. Donor details come from another sample of the same person, matched by shared clones. This chain is built from TRBV2 and TRBJ2-2, and 8 junction bases match TRBD1. The bases are TGTGCCAGCAGTTCCCAGGGGGCGCAGACCGGGGAGCTGTTTTTT. This encodes CASSSQGAQTGELFF. Reference TRBV2 and TRBJ2-2 proteins supply the regions before and after the CDR3; the full variable domain is: EPEVTQTPSHQVTQMGQEVILRCVPISNHLYFYWYRQILGQKVEFLVSFYNNEISEKSEIFDDQFSVERPDGSNFTLKIRSTKLEDSAMYFCASSSQGAQTGELFFGEGSRLTVL.